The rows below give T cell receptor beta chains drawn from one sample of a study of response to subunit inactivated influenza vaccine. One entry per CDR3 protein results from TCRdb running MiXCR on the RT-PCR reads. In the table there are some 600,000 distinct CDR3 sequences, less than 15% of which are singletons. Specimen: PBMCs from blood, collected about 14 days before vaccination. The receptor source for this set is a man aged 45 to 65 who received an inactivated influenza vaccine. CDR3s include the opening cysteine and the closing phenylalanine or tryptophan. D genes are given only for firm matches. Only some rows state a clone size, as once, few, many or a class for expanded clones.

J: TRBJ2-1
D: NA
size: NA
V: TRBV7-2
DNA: TGTGCCAGCAGCATTAGTTCTGACTACAATGAGCAGTTCTTC
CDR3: CASSISSDYNEQFF

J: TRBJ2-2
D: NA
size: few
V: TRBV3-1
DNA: TGTGCCAGCAGCCGACTAGAGGGCGGGGAGCTGTTTTTT
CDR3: CASSRLEGGELFF

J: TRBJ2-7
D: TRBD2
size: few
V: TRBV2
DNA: TGTGCCAGCAGTGGGGTTAGCGGGAGGTTCTACGAGCAGTACTTC
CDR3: CASSGVSGRFYEQYF

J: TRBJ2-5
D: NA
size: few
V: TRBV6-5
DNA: TGTGCCAGCAGTTTAGACTACCGGGGGGAGACCCAGTACTTC
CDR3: CASSLDYRGETQYF

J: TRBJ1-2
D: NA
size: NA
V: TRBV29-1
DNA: TGCAGCGTCCCTACGGAATATACGTCCTATGGCTACACCTTC
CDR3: CSVPTEYTSYGYTF

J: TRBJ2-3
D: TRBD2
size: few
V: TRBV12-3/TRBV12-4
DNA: TGTGCCAGCAGCACCCGGGGGGGTACGCAGTATTTT
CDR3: CASSTRGGTQYF

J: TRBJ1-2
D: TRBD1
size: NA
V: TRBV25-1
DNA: TGTGCCAGCAGTGGGGGGACAGCCTATGGCTACACCTTC
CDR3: CASSGGTAYGYTF

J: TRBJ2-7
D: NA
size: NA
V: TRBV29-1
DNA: TGCAGCGTTGAGGAGCAGAGCTACGAGCAGTACTTC
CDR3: CSVEEQSYEQYF

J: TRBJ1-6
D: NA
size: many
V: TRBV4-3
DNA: TGCGCCAGCAGCCAAGGTCAGGGTGGTTCACCCCTCCACTTT
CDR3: CASSQGQGGSPLHF

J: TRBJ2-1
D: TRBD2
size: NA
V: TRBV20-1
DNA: TGCAGTGCTAGAGGAACTAGCGGGATCGGTGAGCAGTTCTTC
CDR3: CSARGTSGIGEQFF

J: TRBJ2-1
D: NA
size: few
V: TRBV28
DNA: TGTGCCAGTAGTCCTCCGGGGTGGGACTTCAATGAGCAGTTCTTC
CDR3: CASSPPGWDFNEQFF

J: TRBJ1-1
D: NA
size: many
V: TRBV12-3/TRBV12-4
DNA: TGTGCCAGCACCCGGGGGGAGGGCACTGAAGCTTTCTTT
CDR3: CASTRGEGTEAFF

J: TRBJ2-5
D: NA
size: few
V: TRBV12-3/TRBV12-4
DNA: TGTGCCATCCGGCTCGGGGAGACCCAGTACTTC
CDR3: CAIRLGETQYF

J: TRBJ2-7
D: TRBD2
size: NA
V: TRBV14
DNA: TGTGCCAGCAGCCAGAAAAGGACTAGCGGTGCCGAGCAGTACTTC
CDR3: CASSQKRTSGAEQYF

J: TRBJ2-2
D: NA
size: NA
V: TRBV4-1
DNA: TGCGCCAGCAGCCAAGATAGAGGGCCCCGTACCGGGGAGCTGTTTTTT
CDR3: CASSQDRGPRTGELFF

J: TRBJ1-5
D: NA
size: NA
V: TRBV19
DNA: TGTGCCAGTAGTATAGCTGATCAGCCCCAGCATTTT
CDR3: CASSIADQPQHF

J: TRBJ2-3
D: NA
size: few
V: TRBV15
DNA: TGTGCCACCAGCAGCGGAGGGACAGATACGCAGTATTTT
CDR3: CATSSGGTDTQYF

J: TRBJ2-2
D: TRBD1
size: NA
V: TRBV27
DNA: TGTGCCAGCAGTTTAAGGGGGCTGAACACCGGGGAGCTGTTTTTT
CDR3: CASSLRGLNTGELFF

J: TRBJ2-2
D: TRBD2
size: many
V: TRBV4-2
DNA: TGTGCCAGCAGCCAAGAGGGCGGGAGCGGCACCGGGGAGCTGTTTTTT
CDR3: CASSQEGGSGTGELFF

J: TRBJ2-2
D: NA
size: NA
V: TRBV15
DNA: TGTGCCACCAGCAGAGATCTAGTACGGGAGCTGTTTTTT
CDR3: CATSRDLVRELFF

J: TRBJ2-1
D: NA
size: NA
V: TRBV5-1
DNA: TGCGCCAGCAGCTTCCAGGGGCAAGGCTACAATGAGCAGTTCTTC
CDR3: CASSFQGQGYNEQFF

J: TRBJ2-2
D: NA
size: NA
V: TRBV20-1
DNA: TGCAGTGCTAGACACGGCATCACCGGGGAGCTGTTTTTT
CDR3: CSARHGITGELFF

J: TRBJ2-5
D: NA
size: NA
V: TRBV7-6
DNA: TGTGCCAGCAGCTTAGCGGAAACGGATCCCCTACAAGAGACCCAGTACTTC
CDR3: CASSLAETDPLQETQYF

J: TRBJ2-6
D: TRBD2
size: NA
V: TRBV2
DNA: TGTGCCAGCAGTGAGGGAGGGCCGATCTCTGGGGCCAACGTCCTGACTTTC
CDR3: CASSEGGPISGANVLTF

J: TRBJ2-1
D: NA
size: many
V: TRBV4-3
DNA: TGCGCCAGCAGCCTCCCAAGAACTTATGGCGAGGGGCGTGAGCAGTTCTTC
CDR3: CASSLPRTYGEGREQFF

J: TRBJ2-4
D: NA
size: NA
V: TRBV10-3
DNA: TGTGCCATCAGTGACTGGCTTGGGGAAAAGCAGTACTTC
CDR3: CAISDWLGEKQYF

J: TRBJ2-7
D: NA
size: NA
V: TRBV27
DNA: TGTGCCAGCAGTTTCCTCCCGACCTACGAGCAGTACTTC
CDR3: CASSFLPTYEQYF

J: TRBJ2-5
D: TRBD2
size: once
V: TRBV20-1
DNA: TGCAGTGCTAGAGACGGACTAGCGGGAGTAGGGACCCAGTACTTC
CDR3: CSARDGLAGVGTQYF

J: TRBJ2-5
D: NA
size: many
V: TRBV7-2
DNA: TGTGCCAGCAGCTCACAGGCATCCCAAGAGACCCAGTACTTC
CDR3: CASSSQASQETQYF

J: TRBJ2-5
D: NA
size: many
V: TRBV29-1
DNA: TGCAGCGTTAGCAGGGCGTGGGAGACCCAGTACTTC
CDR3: CSVSRAWETQYF

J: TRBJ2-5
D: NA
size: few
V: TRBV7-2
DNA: TGTGCCAGCAGCCGAAGCGGTACGGGGACCCAGTACTTC
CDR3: CASSRSGTGTQYF

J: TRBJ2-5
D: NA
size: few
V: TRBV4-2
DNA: TGTGCCAGCAGCCAAGCCGCCCTAGCGGAGACCCAGTACTTC
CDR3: CASSQAALAETQYF

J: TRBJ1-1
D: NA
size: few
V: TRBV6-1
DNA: TGTGCCAGCAACCCGGACCGTAACACTGAAGCTTTCTTT
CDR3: CASNPDRNTEAFF

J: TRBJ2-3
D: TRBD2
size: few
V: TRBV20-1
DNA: TGCAGTGCTAGAGATCTATTGGGGAGCGGGAGAGAATCCGTTAGAGATACGCAGTATTTT
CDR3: CSARDLLGSGRESVRDTQYF

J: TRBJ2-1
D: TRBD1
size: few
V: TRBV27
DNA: TGTGCCAGCAGTTTCCCGGGACAGGGGAGCGATGAGCAGTTCTTC
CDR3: CASSFPGQGSDEQFF

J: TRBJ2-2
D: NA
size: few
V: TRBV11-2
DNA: TGTGCCAGCAGCTTAATTTTGATATACGGGAACACCGGGGAGCTGTTTTTT
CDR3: CASSLILIYGNTGELFF

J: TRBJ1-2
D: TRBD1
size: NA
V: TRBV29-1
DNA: TGCAGCGTTAGACACAGCGCCGGGACAGGGAACGGCTACACCTTC
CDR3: CSVRHSAGTGNGYTF

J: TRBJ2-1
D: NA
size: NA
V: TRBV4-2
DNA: TGTGCCAGCAGCCAGGGTCGGGCTCCCCTGAATGAGCAGTTCTTC
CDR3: CASSQGRAPLNEQFF

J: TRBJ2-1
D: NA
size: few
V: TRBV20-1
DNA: TGCAGTGCCAAACCCCTAGCCGGGGAGCAGTTCTTC
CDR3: CSAKPLAGEQFF

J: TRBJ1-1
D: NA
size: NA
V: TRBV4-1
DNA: TGCGCCAGCAGCCACGAACTCTCACGTTCGGGAGCTTTCTTT
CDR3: CASSHELSRSGAFF

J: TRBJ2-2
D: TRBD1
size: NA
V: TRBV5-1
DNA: TGCGCCAGCAGCTTGGGGACAGGGGCGTCGAACACCGGGGAGCTGTTTTTT
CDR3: CASSLGTGASNTGELFF

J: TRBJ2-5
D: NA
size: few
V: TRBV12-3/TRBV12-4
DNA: TGTGCCAGCAGCTTCAGGGCAAACCAAGAGACCCAGTACTTC
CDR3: CASSFRANQETQYF

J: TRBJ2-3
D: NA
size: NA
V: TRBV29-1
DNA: TGCAGCGTTGTTATGGTGGGGGGAGCCTTAGATACGCAGTATTTT
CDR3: CSVVMVGGALDTQYF

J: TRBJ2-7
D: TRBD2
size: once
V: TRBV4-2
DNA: TGTGCCAGCAGCCAAGAGGTACTAGCGGACTACGAGCAGTACTTC
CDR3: CASSQEVLADYEQYF

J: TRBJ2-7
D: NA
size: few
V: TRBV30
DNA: TGTGCCTCCTCCGGGAAAGGCTACTACGAGCAGTACTTC
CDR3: CASSGKGYYEQYF

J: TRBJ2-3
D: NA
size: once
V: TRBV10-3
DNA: TGTGCCATCAGTGACAACGGGGGAAGCACAGATACGCAGTATTTT
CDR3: CAISDNGGSTDTQYF

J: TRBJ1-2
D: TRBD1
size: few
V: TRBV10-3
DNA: TGTGCCATCAGTGAGCTTTCCCCAGGGGGAGGTGGCTACACCTTC
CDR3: CAISELSPGGGGYTF

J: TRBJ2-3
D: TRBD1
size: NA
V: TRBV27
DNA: TGTGCCAGCAGTTTGGTTATCCAGGGGGGCACAGATACGCAGTATTTT
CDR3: CASSLVIQGGTDTQYF

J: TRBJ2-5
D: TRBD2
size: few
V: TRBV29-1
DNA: TGCAGCGTCGCAGAGGGACTAGCGTCGTATGAGACCCAGTACTTC
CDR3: CSVAEGLASYETQYF

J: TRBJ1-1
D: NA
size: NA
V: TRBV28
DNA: TGTGCCAGCAGTTTCCTCGACAGACTAACTGAAGCTTTCTTT
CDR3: CASSFLDRLTEAFF

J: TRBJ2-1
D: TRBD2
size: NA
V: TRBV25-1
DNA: TGTGCCAGCAGTGAAATGGCGGGAGCTGCCAATGAGCAGTTCTTC
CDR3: CASSEMAGAANEQFF

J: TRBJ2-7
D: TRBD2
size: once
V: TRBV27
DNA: TGTGCCAGCAGTTTACGGGGCCAGCGGGGGGTCAAAACCTACGAGCAGTACTTC
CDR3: CASSLRGQRGVKTYEQYF